A selection of T cell receptor beta chains follows, all from one sample in a study of early stage breast cancer tumors. This table comes from immunoSEQ multiplex PCR, and its TCRdb copy is limited to in-frame clones, with some not included. The sample has just over 50,000 clones; around four fifths are singletons. The source material was blood. The receptors derive from a person aged 40 to 49 with breast cancer. Both conserved end residues are part of each CDR3. The D gene is left open where the match is weak. Clone size appears in some rows only: once, few, many, or a class for an expanded clone.

j_call d_call clone_size v_call cdr3_aa cdr3_nt
TRBJ2-3 TRBD2 NA TRBV2 CASSWTSYTDTQYF TGTGCCAGCAGTTGGACTAGCTACACAGATACGCAGTATTTT
TRBJ1-4 NA NA TRBV10-1 CASSSDRLNEKLFF TGCGCCAGCAGTTCGGACAGATTAAATGAAAAACTGTTTTTT
TRBJ1-2 NA NA TRBV18 CASSPPDGRGYGYTF TGTGCCAGCTCACCACCGGACGGGAGGGGCTATGGCTACACCTTC
TRBJ2-3 TRBD2 NA TRBV29-1 CSALLAAGTDTQYF TGCAGCGCACTACTAGCGGCCGGCACAGATACGCAGTATTTT
TRBJ2-1 TRBD2 NA TRBV7-2 CASSSRGGLAGGNEQFF TGTGCCAGCAGCTCCCGAGGGGGACTAGCGGGAGGGAATGAGCAGTTCTTC
TRBJ2-1 TRBD2 NA TRBV30 CARRGAGGTYNEQFF TGTGCCCGGAGGGGAGCGGGAGGCACCTACAATGAGCAGTTCTTC
TRBJ2-1 TRBD2 NA TRBV2 CASRETSGHNNEQFF TGTGCCAGCAGGGAGACTAGCGGACATAACAATGAGCAGTTCTTC
TRBJ2-2 TRBD2 NA TRBV19 CASSTAGLAAFLAGELFF TGTGCCAGTAGTACAGCCGGACTAGCGGCTTTTCTAGCCGGGGAGCTGTTTTTT
TRBJ2-5 NA NA TRBV6-6 CASSYGQETQYF TGTGCCAGCAGTTACGGACAAGAGACCCAGTACTTC
TRBJ2-7 NA medium-sized TRBV5-6 CASSTTVHEQYF TGTGCCAGCAGCACGACAGTCCACGAGCAGTACTTC